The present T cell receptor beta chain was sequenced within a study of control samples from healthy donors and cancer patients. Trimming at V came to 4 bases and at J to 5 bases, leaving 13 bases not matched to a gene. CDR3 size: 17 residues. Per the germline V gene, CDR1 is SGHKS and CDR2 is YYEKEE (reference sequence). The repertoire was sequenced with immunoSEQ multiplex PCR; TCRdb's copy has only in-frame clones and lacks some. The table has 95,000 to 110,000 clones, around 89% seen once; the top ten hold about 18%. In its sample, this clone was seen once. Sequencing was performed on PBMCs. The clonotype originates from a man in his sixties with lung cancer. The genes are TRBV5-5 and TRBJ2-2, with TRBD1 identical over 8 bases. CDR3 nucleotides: TGTGCCAGCAGCCTGAGAATGACAGGGGAAATAACCGGGGAGCTGTTTTTT. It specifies CASSLRMTGEITGELFF.